This entry lists 29 T cell receptor beta chains sequenced from one sample in a study of neurological immune-mediated disorders. TCRdb re-called the 5' RACE reads through MiXCR, storing one row per CDR3 protein. The sample consists of approximately 30,000 distinct CDR3 sequences, about 4% of them appearing once. The specimen sequenced was CD4+ T cells from blood. The receptors originated from a woman in her 40s in good health.

This clonotype was observed at least ten times. This chain uses TRBV29-1 with TRBJ1-1; D is ambiguous. The CDR3 is 11 residues long. The ends were cut back, 4 bases at V and 5 bases at J, with 8 bases in the middle. The germline V gene has CDR1 SQVTM and CDR2 ANQGSEA. This CDR3 reads CSVVSRTEAFF. CDR3 sequence (DNA): TGCAGCGTTGTCAGCCGAACTGAAGCTTTCTTT.

This clonotype has ten or more counts. The V and J genes are TRBV12-3 or TRBV12-4 and TRBJ2-1, with a possible D match to TRBD2 (5 bases). V lost 3 bases to trimming and J lost 6 bases, with 15 bases between them. The CDR3 consists of 15 residues. The CDR3: CASSLRTPPTNEQFF. The CDR3 nucleotides read TGTGCCAGCAGTTTGCGGACTCCCCCAACCAATGAGCAGTTCTTC.

This clonotype was counted many times. The chain has TRBV20-1 and TRBJ1-1; D is possibly TRBD1 (5 bases). V gave up 5 bases and J gave up 1 base, with 14 bases separating them. The CDR3 covers 14 residues. CDR1 DFQATT and CDR2 SNEGSKA come from the germline V gene (reference sequence). The chain's CDR3 is CSARRGVRNTEAFF. CDR3 bases: TGCAGTGCTCGAAGAGGGGTTAGGAACACTGAAGCTTTCTTT.

Many counts were recorded for this clonotype. The chain recombines TRBV9 with TRBJ2-1, with D perhaps assigned TRBD1 or TRBD2 (6 bases each). With 3 bases removed from V and 5 bases from J, the gap between germline ends came to 18 bases. Germline assignment: CDR1 SGDLS and CDR2 YYNGEE. CDR3 length equals 16 residues. Here the CDR3 DNA reads TGTGCCAGCAGCGCTGGTTGGGGGGCCGTCAACAATGAGCAGTTCTTC. Translation gives CASSAGWGAVNNEQFF.

This clonotype was observed many times. The chain joins TRBV28 to TRBJ1-1; D is possibly TRBD1 (6 bases). The length of the CDR3 is 16 residues. The V gene's germline CDR1 is MDHEN and CDR2 SYDVKM. Trimming took off 7 bases at V and 6 bases at J, with 24 bases between the two ends. This CDR3 is CASNKQGRRKTAEAFF. CDR3 DNA sequence: TGTGCCAGCAACAAACAGGGTAGGAGGAAGACTGCTGAAGCTTTCTTT. Using reference TRBV28 and TRBJ1-1 for the parts outside the CDR3, the full variable domain is DVKVTQSSRYLVKRTGEKVFLECVQDMDHENMFWYRQDPGLGLRLIYFSYDVKMKEKGDIPEGYSVSREKKERFSLILESASTNQTSMYLCASNKQGRRKTAEAFFGQGTRLTVV.

This clonotype was seen repeatedly, ten times or more. The V and J genes are TRBV20-1 and TRBJ2-1; D uncertain. Germline V CDR1 and CDR2: DFQATT, SNEGSKA (reference sequence). The length of the CDR3 is 15 residues. Trimming shortened V by 3 bases and J by 0 bases, and 12 bases separated the two germline ends. The CDR3 spells CSAREHGSSYNEQFF. In DNA form, the CDR3 reads TGCAGTGCTAGGGAGCACGGAAGCTCCTACAATGAGCAGTTCTTC.

There are many counts of this clonotype. The CDR3 loop reads CASNPLSGANVLTF. The DNA of the CDR3 is TGTGCCAGTAATCCCCTCTCTGGGGCCAACGTCCTGACTTTC. This chain links TRBV19 with TRBJ2-6, with unresolved D. Trimming shortened V by 7 bases and J by 0 bases, and 7 bases separated the two germline ends. CDR1 LNHDA and CDR2 SQIVND come from the germline V gene (reference sequence). The CDR3 sequence is 14 residues long.

This clonotype was counted ten times or more. V gene TRBV7-2 combines with J gene TRBJ1-1; D unclear. The V end lost 2 bases, the J end lost 0 bases, and 10 bases lay between the germline ends. CDR1 and CDR2 from the germline V gene are SGHTA and FQGNSA. The CDR3 loop spans 15 amino acids. The CDR3: CASSLLDRLNTEAFF. CDR3 nucleotides: TGTGCCAGCAGCTTATTAGATAGGTTGAACACTGAAGCTTTCTTT.

This clonotype occurred many times. Here the CDR3 reads CASSLNYRVGGNSPLHF. CDR3 DNA: TGTGCCAGCAGCTTAAACTACAGGGTAGGGGGAAATTCACCCCTCCACTTT. This chain links TRBV7-2 with TRBJ1-6; D might be TRBD1 (6 bases). The CDR3 runs 17 residues. Trimming stripped 2 bases from V and 7 bases from J, with 18 bases between. Germline V lookup: CDR1 SGHTA, CDR2 FQGNSA.

This clonotype has ten or more counts. V usage is TRBV20-1 and J usage is TRBJ2-7, with a weak D call TRBD1 (5 bases). CDR3 length: 13 amino acids. Germline assignment: CDR1 DFQATT and CDR2 SNEGSKA (reference sequence). V was trimmed by 5 bases and J by 7 bases, leaving 18 bases between them. The CDR3 coding sequence is TGCAGTGCTTATCAGGGCTCCGCTTTTGAGCAGTACTTC. Protein product: CSAYQGSAFEQYF.

This clonotype was observed at least ten times. The rearrangement uses TRBV10-3 and TRBJ2-3, with D possibly matching TRBD1 (5 bases). CDR3 size: 15 residues. Germline V gene data show CDR1 as ENHRY and CDR2 as SYGVKD. V shed 0 bases and J shed 4 bases, with 11 bases lying between them. The CDR3 sequence is CAISESSGISDTQYF. CDR3 sequence (DNA): TGTGCCATCAGTGAGTCCTCAGGGATCTCAGATACGCAGTATTTT.

There are many counts of this clonotype. J is TRBJ2-1 and V is TRBV20-1, with 8 bases aligning to TRBD2. Trimming at V came to 6 bases and at J to 3 bases, leaving 1 base not matched to a gene. CDR3 length equals 12 residues. Germline V gives CDR1 DFQATT, CDR2 SNEGSKA (reference sequence). Written as DNA, the CDR3 is TGCAGTGCCGGGGGGGACTACAATGAGCAGTTCTTC. Translated: CSAGGDYNEQFF.

This clonotype came up many times. The genes are TRBV20-1 and TRBJ2-3, with D perhaps matching TRBD1 or TRBD2 (5 bases each). Per the germline V gene, CDR1 is DFQATT and CDR2 is SNEGSKA (reference sequence). This CDR3 region has 13 residues. V was pared by 6 bases and J by 3 bases, with 13 bases between. The CDR3 loop is CSANRGRTDTQYF. The CDR3 DNA is TGCAGTGCGAACCGGGGCCGAACAGATACGCAGTATTTT.

This clonotype has at least ten counts. V usage is TRBV20-1 and J usage is TRBJ2-1; the match to TRBD1 covers 7 bases. The trim removed 6 bases at V and 3 bases at J, leaving 8 bases unmatched. The CDR3 has 14 amino acids. CDR1 DFQATT and CDR2 SNEGSKA come from the germline V gene (reference sequence). The CDR3, as DNA: TGCAGTGCCACTCGACAGGGCGGCTACAATGAGCAGTTCTTC. Its protein product is CSATRQGGYNEQFF.

This clonotype was seen at least ten times. The chain uses TRBV18 and TRBJ1-4; 7 nucleotides line up with TRBD1. The J segment lost 10 bases and the V segment lost 3 bases, leaving 8 bases of the junction unmatched. Germline assignment: CDR1 KGHSH and CDR2 LQKENI. This CDR3 is built from 14 residues. The CDR3 protein is CASSPNGDSGKLFF. DNA for the CDR3: TGTGCCAGCTCACCTAACGGGGACAGCGGAAAACTGTTTTTT.

This clonotype was observed many times. The V call is TRBV7-2, the J call TRBJ1-1; weak D call: TRBD1 (5 bases). The CDR3 length is 14 residues. Germline V gene sequence: CDR1 SGHTA, CDR2 FQGNSA. Trimming pared 6 bases from V and 0 bases from J, leaving 11 bases between. This CDR3 is CASRPGTVNTEAFF. The CDR3 nucleotides are TGTGCCAGCAGGCCCGGGACCGTGAACACTGAAGCTTTCTTT.

This clonotype was seen at least ten times. The rearrangement uses TRBV4-1 and TRBJ1-3, with 8 bases matching TRBD1. CDR1 and CDR2 from the germline V gene are MGHRA and YSYEKL. Trimming removed 3 bases from V and 8 bases from J; junction bases left unmatched: 9. This CDR3 has 15 residues. CDR3 protein: CASSQLEDRAYTIYF. The CDR3 nucleotides are TGCGCCAGCAGCCAGCTAGAGGACAGGGCCTACACCATATATTTT.

This clonotype was counted ten times or more. The genes are TRBV25-1 and TRBJ2-7, with 8 bases aligning to TRBD1. CDR1 is MGHDK, CDR2 SYGVNS, per germline. The CDR3 totals 15 residues. The V segment lost 3 bases and the J segment 3 bases; nucleotides outside the gene matches: 7. The CDR3: CASSENVGQGYEQYF. The CDR3 coding sequence is TGTGCCAGCAGTGAGAATGTAGGACAGGGCTACGAGCAGTACTTC.

The sample holds many counts of this clonotype. V usage is TRBV12-3 or TRBV12-4 and J usage is TRBJ2-7; 8 bases map to TRBD2. This CDR3 is built from 14 residues. V was clipped by 4 bases and J by 6 bases; unmatched bases: 8. Here the CDR3 DNA reads TGTGCCAGCAGTTCCAGCGGGAGTACGGGCGAGCAGTACTTC. It specifies CASSSSGSTGEQYF.

This clonotype was found many times. V and J are TRBV9 and TRBJ2-3; 9 bases fit TRBD2. This CDR3 is built from 15 residues. V was pared by 4 bases and J by 4 bases, with 7 bases of the junction left unmatched. Germline CDR1 reads SGDLS; CDR2 reads YYNGEE. The CDR3 loop reads CASSSAGGNADTQYF. As DNA, the CDR3 is TGTGCCAGCAGCTCGGCGGGAGGGAATGCAGATACGCAGTATTTT.

This clonotype was observed many times. The V gene is TRBV20-1, the J gene TRBJ2-7, with D perhaps TRBD2 (5 bases). Germline values: CDR1 DFQATT, CDR2 SNEGSKA (reference sequence). The CDR3 consists of 14 residues. The V end was cut by 1 base, the J end by 3 bases, with 13 bases between. CDR3 residues: CSARGPNGDYEQYF. The CDR3, as DNA: TGCAGTGCTAGAGGGCCGAACGGGGACTACGAGCAGTACTTC.

This clonotype was picked up many times. The rearrangement uses TRBV19 and TRBJ2-1; a weak D match, TRBD1 (9 bases). Germline CDR1 is LNHDA and CDR2 is SQIVND (reference sequence). Trimming cost V 9 bases and J 7 bases, with 22 bases left between them. The CDR3 length is 15 residues. The CDR3 nucleotides read TGTGCCAGCAGATTAACAGGGGGCGGGGGGAATGAGCAGTTCTTC. This encodes CASRLTGGGGNEQFF.

At least ten counts were recorded for this clonotype. J is TRBJ2-1 and V is TRBV7-2; 11 nucleotides align to TRBD2. V shed 5 bases and J 9 bases; nucleotides not matched to a gene: 9. Germline CDR1 reads SGHTA; CDR2 reads FQGNSA. This CDR3 comprises 15 residues. DNA for the CDR3: TGTGCCAGCAGCGCCACTAGCGGGAGACAAGGTGAGCAGTTCTTC. As protein: CASSATSGRQGEQFF.

This clonotype was counted at least ten times. This rearrangement joins TRBV20-1 to TRBJ2-1, with a possible D match to TRBD2 (7 bases). V was shortened by 6 bases and J by 8 bases, with 23 bases between the two germline ends. Germline V gives CDR1 DFQATT, CDR2 SNEGSKA (reference sequence). The CDR3 consists of 15 residues. The CDR3 sequence is CSAFSRGALRDEQFF. The CDR3 bases are TGCAGTGCCTTTAGTCGGGGGGCCCTTAGGGATGAGCAGTTCTTC.

In its sample, this clonotype was seen many times. V and J are TRBV20-1 and TRBJ2-7, with TRBD2 matching over 9 bases. The J segment lost 6 bases and the V segment lost 1 base, leaving 4 bases of the junction unmatched. Germline values: CDR1 DFQATT, CDR2 SNEGSKA (reference sequence). This CDR3 is 13 amino acids long. CDR3 sequence (DNA): TGCAGTGCTAGAGCGATACTAGCGGGCGAGCAGTACTTC. Its protein product is CSARAILAGEQYF.

The table lists this clonotype with many counts. The CDR3 region has the DNA TGCGCCAGCAGCTTAGGAAAGGGTGGTGGCTACACCTTC. As protein: CASSLGKGGGYTF. The chain uses TRBV5-1 and TRBJ1-2; no definite D call. V shed 2 bases and J shed 7 bases, with 12 bases lying between them. CDR3 size: 13 residues. The germline V gene has CDR1 SGHRS and CDR2 YFSETQ.

This clonotype was seen at least ten times. The chain recombines TRBV4-1 with TRBJ2-5; tentative D call: TRBD1 (5 bases). V was trimmed by 8 bases and J by 5 bases, leaving 18 bases between them. The germline gives CDR1 MGHRA, CDR2 YSYEKL. CDR3 length: 14 amino acids. The CDR3 DNA sequence: TGCGCCAGCTCTCCGGTAGGGGCGAGCGAGACCCAGTACTTC. Its protein is CASSPVGASETQYF.

This clonotype showed up many times. The genes are TRBV5-1 and TRBJ2-1; 7 bases fit TRBD1. The CDR3 length is 15 residues. Germline V gene sequence: CDR1 SGHRS, CDR2 YFSETQ. The J segment lost 0 bases and the V segment lost 4 bases, leaving 4 bases of the junction unmatched. For the CDR3, the DNA is TGCGCCAGCAGCAGGGGACAGAGCTCCTACAATGAGCAGTTCTTC. This gives the protein CASSRGQSSYNEQFF.

This clonotype was counted ten times or more. This chain uses TRBV4-2 with TRBJ2-5; D ambiguous. Germline V gene data show CDR1 as LGHNA and CDR2 as YNFKEQ. Deletions cut 4 bases from V and 2 bases from J, with 14 bases between. The CDR3 covers 15 residues. The chain's CDR3 is CASSPRTRSQETQYF. The CDR3, as DNA: TGTGCCAGCAGCCCCCGGACCCGATCGCAAGAGACCCAGTACTTC.